The 14 T cell receptor beta chains listed next were all sequenced from one sample in a study of blood T cell repertoires in COVID-19. The data were produced by immunoSEQ multiplex PCR, yet TCRdb's version contains in-frame clones alone and is incomplete. The table has just over 300,000 clones, approximately 90% seen once. The source material was PBMCs or T cells enriched from blood (not recorded which). All receptors derive from a man aged 25 to 45 who had recovered from COVID-19.

V usage is TRBV18 and J usage is TRBJ1-5, with D unclear. This CDR3 has 13 residues. Per the germline V gene, CDR1 is KGHSH and CDR2 is LQKENI. With 3 bases removed from V and 8 bases from J, the gap between germline ends came to 11 bases. CDR3 in amino acids: CASSPPPGEPQHF. In DNA, the CDR3 is TGTGCCAGCTCACCGCCTCCCGGGGAGCCCCAGCATTTT.

The chain recombines TRBV19 with TRBJ1-5; the D is unclear. The CDR3 loop spans 14 amino acids. Per the germline V gene, CDR1 is LNHDA and CDR2 is SQIVND (reference sequence). V dropped 3 bases and J dropped 5 bases, with 11 bases sitting between them. In DNA, the CDR3 is TGTGCCAGTAGTATCTTCCAGAAAGATCAGCCCCAGCATTTT. This encodes CASSIFQKDQPQHF.

The rearrangement uses TRBV7-6 and TRBJ1-3, with 9 bases aligning to TRBD1. The CDR3 contains 14 residues. V shed 3 bases, J shed 4 bases, and the junction held 1 base outside the gene matches. Germline CDR1 and CDR2: SGHVS and FNYEAQ. The CDR3 protein is CASSLGQGGNTIYF. CDR3 DNA sequence: TGTGCCAGCAGCTTGGGACAGGGCGGAAACACCATATATTTT.

This clone was seen once. Other nucleotide sequences from this sample produce the same CDR3. This chain joins TRBV3-1 (or the pseudogene TRBV3-2) and TRBJ1-1, with D maybe TRBD1 (5 bases). The V gene lost 6 bases and the J gene lost 4 bases, with 6 bases spanning the gap. From germline, CDR1 is LGHDT and CDR2 YNNKEL (reference sequence). CDR3 length: 11 residues. CDR3 loop: CASRGGTEAFF. For the CDR3, the DNA is TGTGCCAGCAGGGGGGGCACTGAAGCTTTCTTT.

This clone was recorded a few times. The CDR3 coding sequence is TGCGCCAGCAGCCAAGAGGGACAGGGATCTGGGGCCAACGTCCTGACTTTC. Protein: CASSQEGQGSGANVLTF. J is TRBJ2-6 and V is TRBV4-1; 9 nucleotides match TRBD1. Germline assignment: CDR1 MGHRA and CDR2 YSYEKL. With 0 bases clipped from V and 1 base from J, the junction kept 1 base outside the gene matches. The CDR3 runs to 17 residues.

Here the CDR3 reads CASSSTLEETPEEQYF. CDR3 DNA: TGTGCCAGCAGCTCGACGTTGGAGGAGACCCCTGAAGAGCAGTACTTC. The chain recombines TRBV7-9 with TRBJ2-7; D may be TRBD2 (5 bases). CDR3 length: 16 residues. CDR1 is SEHNR, CDR2 FQNEAQ, per germline (reference sequence). V shed 4 bases and J shed 7 bases, with 23 bases lying between them.

The J gene is TRBJ1-1, the V gene TRBV4-1; tentative D call: TRBD1 (5 bases). The CDR3 consists of 16 residues. V was clipped by 4 bases and J by 8 bases, with 23 bases between them. Germline CDR1 and CDR2: MGHRA and YSYEKL. CDR3 bases: TGCGCCAGCAGCCCCGGGGGGTACTTGGTGGCAGCAGAAGCTTTCTTT. It yields the protein CASSPGGYLVAAEAFF.

The chain is built from TRBV27 and TRBJ1-4, with D possibly being TRBD1 (5 bases). Per germline, CDR1 MNHEY and CDR2 SMNVEV (reference sequence). This CDR3 has 14 residues. Trimming shortened V by 5 bases and J by 8 bases, and 15 bases separated the two germline ends. The CDR3 spells CASSLRQSREKLFF. For the CDR3, the DNA is TGTGCCAGCAGTCTTCGACAGTCTCGGGAAAAACTGTTTTTT.

Only one count was recorded for this clone. V and J are TRBV23-1 and TRBJ2-7, with TRBD1 matching 11 bases. TRBV23-1 counts as an open reading frame of uncertain function. V was pared by 0 bases and J by 2 bases, with 3 bases of the junction left unmatched. CDR3 size: 16 residues. Here the CDR3 reads CASSQSWTGGTYEQYF. In nucleotides, the CDR3 is TGCGCCAGCAGTCAATCGTGGACAGGGGGCACCTACGAGCAGTACTTC.

The chain is built from TRBV11-2 and TRBJ2-1, with 8 bases fitting TRBD2. Trimming removed 4 bases from V and 0 bases from J; junction bases left unmatched: 5. Germline assignment: CDR1 SGHAT and CDR2 FQNNGV. This CDR3 is 16 amino acids long. The CDR3 spells CASSWIAGSSYNEQFF. CDR3 DNA: TGTGCCAGCAGCTGGATAGCGGGGAGCTCCTACAATGAGCAGTTCTTC.

The V call is TRBV10-2, the J call TRBJ2-7; 10 positions match TRBD2. The V gene end was trimmed by 8 bases and the J gene end by 2 bases; junction bases not matched to a gene: 3. Looked up from germline, CDR1 is WSHSY and CDR2 is SAAADI. This CDR3 region has 13 residues. This CDR3 is CASGLAGAYEQYF. The CDR3, as DNA: TGCGCCAGCGGGCTAGCGGGAGCCTACGAGCAGTACTTC.

J is TRBJ2-1 and V is TRBV10-2; 8 bases align to TRBD2. Trimming cost V 6 bases and J 6 bases; bases outside gene matches: 19. The length of the CDR3 is 18 residues. The V gene's germline CDR1 is WSHSY and CDR2 SAAADI. The CDR3 loop is CASSPAGTGGPWRNEQFF. CDR3 sequence (DNA): TGCGCCAGCAGCCCCGCGGGGACGGGAGGGCCCTGGCGCAATGAGCAGTTCTTC.

V gene TRBV18 combines with J gene TRBJ2-1, with 9 bases identical to TRBD2. Trimming removed 1 base from V and 6 bases from J; junction bases left unmatched: 1. The germline gives CDR1 KGHSH, CDR2 LQKENI. The CDR3 is 14 residues long. The CDR3 nucleotides are TGTGCCAGCTCACCACTGCGGGAGGGCAATGAGCAGTTCTTC. It yields the protein CASSPLREGNEQFF.

The chain recombines TRBV5-1 with TRBJ2-1; TRBD1 agrees at 9 bases. Per germline, CDR1 SGHRS and CDR2 YFSETQ. The CDR3 extends over 15 amino acids. V lost 3 bases to trimming and J lost 1 base; unmatched junction nucleotides: 2. CDR3 residues: CASSSGQGSYNEQFF. DNA of the CDR3: TGCGCCAGCAGCTCGGGACAGGGTTCCTACAATGAGCAGTTCTTC.